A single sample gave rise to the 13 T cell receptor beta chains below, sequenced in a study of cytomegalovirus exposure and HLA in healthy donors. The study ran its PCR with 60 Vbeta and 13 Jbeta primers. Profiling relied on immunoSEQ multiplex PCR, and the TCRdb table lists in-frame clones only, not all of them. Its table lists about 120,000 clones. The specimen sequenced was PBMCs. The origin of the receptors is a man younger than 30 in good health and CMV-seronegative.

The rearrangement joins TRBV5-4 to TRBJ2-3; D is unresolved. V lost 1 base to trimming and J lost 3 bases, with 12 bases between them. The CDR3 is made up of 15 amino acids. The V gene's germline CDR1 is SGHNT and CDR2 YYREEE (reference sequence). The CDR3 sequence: CASSLLSGATDTQYF. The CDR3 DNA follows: TGTGCCAGCAGCTTGTTGTCAGGCGCGACAGATACGCAGTATTTT. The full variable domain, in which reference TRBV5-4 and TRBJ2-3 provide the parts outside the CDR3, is ETGVTQSPTHLIKTRGQQVTLRCSSQSGHNTVSWYQQALGQGPQFIFQYYREEENGRGNFPPRFSGLQFPNYSSELNVNALELDDSALYLCASSLLSGATDTQYFGPGTRLTVL.

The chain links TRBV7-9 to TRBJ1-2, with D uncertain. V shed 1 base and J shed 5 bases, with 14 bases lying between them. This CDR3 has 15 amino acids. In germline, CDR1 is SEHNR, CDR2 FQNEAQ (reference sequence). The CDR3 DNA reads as TGTGCCAGCAGCTTAGTCAGCAGGCCACATTATGGCTACACCTTC. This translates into CASSLVSRPHYGYTF.

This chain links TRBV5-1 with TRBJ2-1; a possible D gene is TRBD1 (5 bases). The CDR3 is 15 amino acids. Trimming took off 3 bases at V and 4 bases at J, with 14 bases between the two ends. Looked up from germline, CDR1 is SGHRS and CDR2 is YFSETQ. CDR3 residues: CASSYGRAEYNEQFF. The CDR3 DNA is TGCGCCAGCAGCTACGGCAGGGCGGAATACAATGAGCAGTTCTTC.

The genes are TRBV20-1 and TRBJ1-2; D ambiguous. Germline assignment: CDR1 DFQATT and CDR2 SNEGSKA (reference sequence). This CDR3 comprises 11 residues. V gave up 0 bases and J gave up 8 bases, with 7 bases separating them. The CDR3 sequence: CSARDLEGYTF. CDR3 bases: TGCAGTGCTAGAGATCTGGAGGGCTACACCTTC.

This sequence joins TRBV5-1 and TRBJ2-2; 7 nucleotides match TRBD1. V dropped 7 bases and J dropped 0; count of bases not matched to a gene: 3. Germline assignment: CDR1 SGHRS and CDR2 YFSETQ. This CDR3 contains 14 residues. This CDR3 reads CASLQGTNTGELFF. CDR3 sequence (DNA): TGCGCCAGCCTACAGGGGACGAACACCGGGGAGCTGTTTTTT.

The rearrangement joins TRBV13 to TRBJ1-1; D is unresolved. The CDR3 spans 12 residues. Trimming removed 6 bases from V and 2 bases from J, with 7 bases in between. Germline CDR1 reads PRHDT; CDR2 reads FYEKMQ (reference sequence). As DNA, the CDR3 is TGTGCCAGCAGAGAGGCCAACACTGAAGCTTTCTTT. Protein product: CASREANTEAFF.

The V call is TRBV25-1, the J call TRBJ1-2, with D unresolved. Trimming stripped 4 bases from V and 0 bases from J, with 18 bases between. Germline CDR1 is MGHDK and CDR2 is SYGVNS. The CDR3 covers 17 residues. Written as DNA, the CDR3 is TGTGCCAGCAGTGGAGGGAGATCCCCTCAGGCTAACTATGGCTACACCTTC. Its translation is CASSGGRSPQANYGYTF.

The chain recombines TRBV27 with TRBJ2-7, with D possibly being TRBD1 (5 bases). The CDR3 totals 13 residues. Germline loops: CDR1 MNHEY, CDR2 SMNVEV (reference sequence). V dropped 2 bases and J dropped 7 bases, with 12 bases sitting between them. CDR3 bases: TGTGCCAGCAGTTTAGGGTGGGCAGGGGAGCAGTACTTC. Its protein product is CASSLGWAGEQYF.

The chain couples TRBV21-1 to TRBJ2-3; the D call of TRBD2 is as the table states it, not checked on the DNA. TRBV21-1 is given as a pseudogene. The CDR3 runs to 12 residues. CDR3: CASRRGTNTQYF. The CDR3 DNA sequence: TGTGCCAGCAGGAGGGGGACTAATACGCAGTATTTT.

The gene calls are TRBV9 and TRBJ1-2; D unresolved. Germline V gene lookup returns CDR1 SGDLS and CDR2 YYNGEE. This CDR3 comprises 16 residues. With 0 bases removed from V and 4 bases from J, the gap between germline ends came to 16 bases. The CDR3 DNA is TGTGCCAGCAGCGTAGGAACGGAGGACCTGCCCTATGGCTACACCTTC. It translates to CASSVGTEDLPYGYTF. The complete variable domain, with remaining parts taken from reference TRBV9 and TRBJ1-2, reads DSGVTQTPKHLITATGQRVTLRCSPRSGDLSVYWYQQSLDQGLQFLIQYYNGEERAKGNILERFSAQQFPDLHSELNLSSLELGDSALYFCASSVGTEDLPYGYTFGSGTRLTVV.

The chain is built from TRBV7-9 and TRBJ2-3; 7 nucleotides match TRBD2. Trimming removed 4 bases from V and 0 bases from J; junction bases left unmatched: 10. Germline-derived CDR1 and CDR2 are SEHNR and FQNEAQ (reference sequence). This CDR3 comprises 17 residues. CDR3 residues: CASSSWGLAASTDTQYF. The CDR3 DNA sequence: TGTGCCAGCAGCTCGTGGGGCCTAGCGGCCAGCACAGATACGCAGTATTTT.

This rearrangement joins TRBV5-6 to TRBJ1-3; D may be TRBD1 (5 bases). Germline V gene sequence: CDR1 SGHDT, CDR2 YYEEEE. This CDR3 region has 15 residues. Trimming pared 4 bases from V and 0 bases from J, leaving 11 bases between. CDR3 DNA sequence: TGTGCCAGCAGCCCAACGGACAACTCTGGAAACACCATATATTTT. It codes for CASSPTDNSGNTIYF.

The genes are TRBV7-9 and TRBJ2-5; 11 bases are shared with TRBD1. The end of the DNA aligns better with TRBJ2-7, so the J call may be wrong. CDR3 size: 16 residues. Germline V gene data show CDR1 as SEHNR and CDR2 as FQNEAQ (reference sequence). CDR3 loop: CASSPGQGANPYEQYF. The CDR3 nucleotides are TGTGCCAGCAGCCCCGGACAGGGGGCGAACCCCTACGAGCAGTACTTC.